The 32 T cell receptor beta chains below were found in one sample sequenced in a study of OX40 agonist ivuxolimab in advanced cancers. Clones were read by immunoSEQ multiplex PCR, and TCRdb kept only the in-frame ones, dropping some. The sample lists some 68,000 clones, about 88% occurring once. The material sequenced was CD4+ or CD8+ T cells sorted from blood, taken in a trial of the OX40 agonist ivuxolimab. The receptor set was obtained from an adult with an advanced solid tumor such as melanoma, head and neck, liver or kidney cancer.

V and J are TRBV19 and TRBJ1-2; 7 bases are shared with TRBD1. Per the germline V gene, CDR1 is LNHDA and CDR2 is SQIVND (reference sequence). This CDR3 contains 12 residues. V lost 7 bases and J lost 11; bases outside the gene matches: 10. CDR3 in amino acids: CASIPGQRVYTF. CDR3 nucleotide sequence: TGTGCCAGTATTCCGGGACAGAGGGTGTACACCTTC.

V usage is TRBV28 and J usage is TRBJ1-2, with D perhaps matching TRBD1 (6 bases). Germline V gene sequence: CDR1 MDHEN, CDR2 SYDVKM. The CDR3 runs 12 residues. The V end lost 7 bases, the J end lost 4 bases, and 10 bases lay between the germline ends. CDR3 in amino acids: CASTLGGYGYTF. CDR3 bases: TGTGCCAGCACCCTAGGGGGCTATGGCTACACCTTC.

The chain recombines TRBV29-1 with TRBJ2-2, with D possibly matching TRBD2 (6 bases). Between the trimmed V and J ends, which lost 4 bases and 6 bases, there was a span of 12 bases. Germline-derived CDR1 and CDR2 are SQVTM and ANQGSEA. This CDR3 contains 13 residues. In DNA, the CDR3 is TGCAGCGTTGGCCTAGCGTTGGCCGGGGAGCTGTTTTTT. Its translation is CSVGLALAGELFF.

CDR3 loop: CASSWDKSSYEQYF. The CDR3 bases are TGTGCCAGTTCCTGGGACAAGAGCTCCTACGAGCAGTACTTC. This chain joins TRBV2 and TRBJ2-7; maybe TRBD1 (6 bases). V dropped 9 bases and J dropped 0 bases, with 15 bases sitting between them. The CDR3 totals 14 residues. Germline CDR1 reads SNHLY; CDR2 reads FYNNEI.

This clone came up once. The CDR3 nucleotides read TGTGCCAGCAGCCAAGGGTTTTATGGGGCTGGCTACACCTTC. Protein: CASSQGFYGAGYTF. The V call is TRBV14, the J call TRBJ1-2, with TRBD1 as a possible D gene (5 bases). Between the trimmed V and J ends, which lost 1 base and 7 bases, there was a span of 13 bases. Germline CDR1 SGHDN, CDR2 FVKESK. The CDR3 runs 14 residues. The whole variable domain, remainder taken from reference TRBV14 and TRBJ1-2, is EAGVTQFPSHSVIEKGQTVTLRCDPISGHDNLYWYRRVMGKEIKFLLHFVKESKQDESGMPNNRFLAERTGGTYSTLKVQPAELEDSGVYFCASSQGFYGAGYTFGSGTRLTVV.

This chain joins TRBV5-1 and TRBJ2-1; 9 nucleotides line up with TRBD2. V was clipped by 3 bases and J by 5 bases; unmatched bases: 6. The CDR3 has 15 residues. The germline V gene encodes CDR1 SGHRS and CDR2 YFSETQ. CDR3 sequence reads: CASSSGTSRHNEQFF. CDR3 coding DNA: TGCGCCAGCAGCTCCGGGACTAGCCGTCACAATGAGCAGTTCTTC.

This chain links TRBV19 with TRBJ2-2; 8 nucleotides align to TRBD2. CDR1 and CDR2 from the germline V gene are LNHDA and SQIVND (reference sequence). The CDR3 covers 16 residues. V dropped 10 bases and J dropped 5; count of bases not matched to a gene: 15. The CDR3 loop reads CATVDPGGPKTGELFF. Here the CDR3 DNA reads TGTGCCACAGTGGACCCGGGAGGGCCTAAAACCGGGGAGCTGTTTTTT.

The chain uses TRBV7-2 and TRBJ2-3, with D hard to call. The assigned J gene may be wrong: the sequence end matches TRBJ1-5 better. Germline values: CDR1 SGHTA, CDR2 FQGNSA. The CDR3 runs 14 residues. The CDR3 DNA follows: TGTGCCAGCAGCCCCGACTGGTGGGCAGATACGCAGCATTTT. Its protein product is CASSPDWWADTQHF.

This chain connects TRBV2 to TRBJ2-1; the D is unclear. This CDR3 is 12 amino acids long. CDR1 and CDR2 from the germline V gene are SNHLY and FYNNEI. Trimming cost V 7 bases and J 5 bases, with 9 bases left between them. The CDR3 nucleotides read TGTGCCAGCACGGAGCGCGACAATGAGCAGTTCTTC. As protein: CASTERDNEQFF.

The chain carries TRBV18 and TRBJ2-7, with D uncertain. V was pared by 2 bases and J by 3 bases, with 8 bases between. Per the germline V gene, CDR1 is KGHSH and CDR2 is LQKENI. CDR3 length: 13 amino acids. The CDR3 sequence is CASSPGEDYEQYF. CDR3 DNA: TGTGCCAGCTCACCAGGGGAAGACTACGAGCAGTACTTC.

The CDR3 DNA reads TGTGCCAGCAGTTATGTACAGGGTGAGGGCTACACCTTC. Its translation: CASSYVQGEGYTF. The chain carries TRBV28 and TRBJ1-2, with a weak D call TRBD1 (6 bases). Trimming took 4 bases from V and 8 from J, leaving 14 bases between them. This CDR3 is 13 amino acids long. Germline values: CDR1 MDHEN, CDR2 SYDVKM.

The chain combines TRBV9 with TRBJ1-4; D gene unclear. Germline values: CDR1 SGDLS, CDR2 YYNGEE. The ends were cut back, 0 bases at V and 8 bases at J, with 14 bases in the middle. CDR3 size: 15 residues. The CDR3 protein is CASSVGERVGEKLFF. Written as DNA, the CDR3 is TGTGCCAGCAGCGTAGGCGAGAGGGTTGGCGAAAAACTGTTTTTT. The whole variable domain, filled in from reference TRBV9 and TRBJ1-4, reads DSGVTQTPKHLITATGQRVTLRCSPRSGDLSVYWYQQSLDQGLQFLIQYYNGEERAKGNILERFSAQQFPDLHSELNLSSLELGDSALYFCASSVGERVGEKLFFGSGTQLSVL.

This clone was recorded only once. Different DNA sequences within this sample yield the same CDR3. The rearrangement links TRBV4-3 to TRBJ2-2; 7 bases are shared with TRBD2. The germline V gene has CDR1 LGHNA and CDR2 YSLEER. The ends lost 0 bases at V and 0 bases at J; junction bases unmatched: 4. The CDR3 has 17 amino acids. The CDR3 loop is CASSQDPSGSNTGELFF. The CDR3 DNA sequence: TGCGCCAGCAGCCAAGATCCTAGCGGTTCGAACACCGGGGAGCTGTTTTTT.

This chain links TRBV7-3 with TRBJ1-1; D is uncertain. Germline CDR1 reads SGHTA; CDR2 reads FQGTGA. This CDR3 region has 13 residues. Trimming shortened V by 3 bases and J by 1 base, and 6 bases separated the two germline ends. The CDR3 spells CASSFQENTEAFF. The CDR3 region has the DNA TGTGCCAGCAGCTTCCAGGAGAACACTGAAGCTTTCTTT.

This clone has just one count. The V call is TRBV28, the J call TRBJ2-5, with D hard to call. The closer fit of TRBJ2-7 to the DNA end suggests the J call may be wrong. Germline V gene sequence: CDR1 MDHEN, CDR2 SYDVKM. The length of the CDR3 is 15 residues. The CDR3 protein is CASSFKQGTTYEQYF. The CDR3 DNA follows: TGTGCCAGCAGTTTCAAACAAGGAACAACCTACGAGCAGTACTTC.

This chain joins TRBV7-2 and TRBJ2-2, with 9 bases matching TRBD2. J gave up 10 bases and V 3 bases, and 6 bases lay outside the gene matches. Germline CDR1 and CDR2: SGHTA and FQGNSA. The CDR3 sequence is 14 residues long. The CDR3 is CASSLLAGRSELFF. CDR3 DNA: TGTGCCAGCAGCTTGCTAGCGGGGAGGTCGGAGCTGTTTTTT.

The chain carries TRBV11-2 and TRBJ2-5; no clear D. CDR3 length: 11 residues. Trimming shortened V by 5 bases and J by 1 base, and 2 bases separated the two germline ends. In germline, CDR1 is SGHAT, CDR2 FQNNGV. The CDR3 DNA reads TGTGCCAGCAGCACCCAAGAGACCCAGTACTTC. It translates to CASSTQETQYF.

The chain carries TRBV6-5 and TRBJ2-7, with D possibly called TRBD1 or TRBD2 (5 bases each). The V gene's germline CDR1 is MNHEY and CDR2 SVGAGI. V lost 5 bases and J lost 9, with 11 bases in between. The CDR3 has 11 amino acids. The CDR3 loop is CASSDGTGQYF. The CDR3 nucleotides read TGTGCCAGCAGTGACGGGACGGGGCAGTACTTC.

This chain connects TRBV2 to TRBJ2-5; 12 bases align to TRBD2. The J segment lost 2 bases and the V segment lost 10 bases, leaving 5 bases of the junction unmatched. The CDR3 runs 14 residues. CDR1 and CDR2 (germline): SNHLY, FYNNEI. CDR3 DNA: TGTGCCAACCGACTAGCGGGAGTACAAGAGACCCAGTACTTC. Its protein product is CANRLAGVQETQYF.

The chain is built from TRBV25-1 and TRBJ2-7; the D is unclear. CDR1 is MGHDK, CDR2 SYGVNS, per germline. The CDR3 is made up of 13 amino acids. Trimming shortened V by 1 base and J by 6 bases, and 10 bases separated the two germline ends. The CDR3 loop is CASSESGYREQYF. Here the CDR3 DNA reads TGTGCCAGCAGTGAATCAGGCTATCGCGAGCAGTACTTC.

The chain couples TRBV9 to TRBJ2-5, with D possibly being TRBD1 (6 bases). Germline V gives CDR1 SGDLS, CDR2 YYNGEE. V was cut by 0 bases and J by 5 bases, with 11 bases left in between. The CDR3 has 14 amino acids. The CDR3: CASSVEGGGETQYF. DNA of the CDR3: TGTGCCAGCAGCGTAGAAGGGGGTGGGGAGACCCAGTACTTC.

The chain is built from TRBV19 and TRBJ2-1, with 7 bases that match TRBD1. Trimming cost V 6 bases and J 0 bases; bases outside gene matches: 11. From germline, CDR1 is LNHDA and CDR2 SQIVND (reference sequence). This CDR3 contains 17 residues. The CDR3 loop is CASSLYRGLSSYNEQFF. CDR3 nucleotide sequence: TGTGCCAGTAGCCTCTACAGGGGCCTGAGCTCCTACAATGAGCAGTTCTTC.

The rearrangement joins TRBV7-3 to TRBJ2-3; 8 nucleotides align to TRBD2. The CDR3 loop spans 14 amino acids. V shed 4 bases and J 5 bases; nucleotides not matched to a gene: 5. Germline V gene data show CDR1 as SGHTA and CDR2 as FQGTGA. CDR3 loop: CASSSKREKDTQYF. The CDR3 DNA reads TGTGCCAGCAGCTCTAAGCGGGAGAAAGATACGCAGTATTTT.

The chain joins TRBV5-1 to TRBJ2-1, with D perhaps TRBD2 (6 bases). This CDR3 has 15 amino acids. The germline V and J ends were trimmed by 4 bases and 6 bases, with 17 bases remaining between them. Germline-derived CDR1 and CDR2 are SGHRS and YFSETQ. CDR3 DNA: TGCGCCAGCAGCCACCGGGACTCCAGGGTCAATGAGCAGTTCTTC. Translated, it gives CASSHRDSRVNEQFF.

V usage is TRBV5-1 and J usage is TRBJ2-1; 9 bases are a match to TRBD2. Trimming cost V 4 bases and J 8 bases; bases outside gene matches: 10. This CDR3 is built from 15 residues. The germline V gene encodes CDR1 SGHRS and CDR2 YFSETQ. CDR3 in amino acids: CASSPPAGGTDEQFF. DNA of the CDR3: TGCGCCAGCAGCCCGCCAGCGGGAGGTACGGATGAGCAGTTCTTC. The variable domain in full, with the rest retrieved from reference TRBV5-1 and TRBJ2-1, is KAGVTQTPRYLIKTRGQQVTLSCSPISGHRSVSWYQQTPGQGLQFLFEYFSETQRNKGNFPGRFSGRQFSNSRSEMNVSTLELGDSALYLCASSPPAGGTDEQFFGPGTRLTVL.

The chain joins TRBV4-2 to TRBJ2-3, with no clear D. V shed 3 bases and J shed 8 bases, with 9 bases lying between them. Germline CDR1 reads LGHNA; CDR2 reads YNFKEQ. The CDR3 is 12 amino acids. The DNA of the CDR3 is TGTGCCAGCAGCCATGAGCTAGGTACGCAGTATTTT. Its translation is CASSHELGTQYF.

The genes are TRBV5-1 and TRBJ1-5; no clear D. With 7 bases removed from V and 0 bases from J, the gap between germline ends came to 8 bases. The CDR3 runs to 13 residues. The germline CDR1 and CDR2 sequences are SGHRS and YFSETQ. The CDR3 sequence: CASRGGSNQPQHF. The CDR3 nucleotides read TGCGCCAGCCGGGGAGGTAGCAATCAGCCCCAGCATTTT. Looking up the rest from reference TRBV5-1 and TRBJ1-5 gives the full variable domain: KAGVTQTPRYLIKTRGQQVTLSCSPISGHRSVSWYQQTPGQGLQFLFEYFSETQRNKGNFPGRFSGRQFSNSRSEMNVSTLELGDSALYLCASRGGSNQPQHFGDGTRLSIL.

The gene calls are TRBV9 and TRBJ2-2; D gene uncertain. The CDR3 contains 16 residues. CDR1 and CDR2 from the germline V gene are SGDLS and YYNGEE. V was clipped by 0 bases and J by 0 bases, with 9 bases between them. CDR3 region: CASSVASLANTGELFF. In DNA form, the CDR3 reads TGTGCCAGCAGCGTAGCCAGTCTCGCGAACACCGGGGAGCTGTTTTTT.

This clone was observed a single time. This rearrangement joins TRBV18 to TRBJ1-5; unclear D gene. Germline-derived CDR1 and CDR2 are KGHSH and LQKENI. The V end lost 2 bases, the J end lost 6 bases, and 11 bases lay between the germline ends. The CDR3 totals 14 residues. CDR3 loop: CASSPLQEGQPQHF. The CDR3 DNA reads as TGTGCCAGCTCACCATTGCAGGAAGGTCAGCCCCAGCATTTT.

The rearrangement uses TRBV6-6 and TRBJ2-7; no reliable D call. This CDR3 is 12 amino acids long. Germline CDR1 reads MNHNY; CDR2 reads SVGAGI (reference sequence). The V end lost 2 bases, the J end lost 4 bases, and 6 bases lay between the germline ends. CDR3 sequence reads: CASSYVGYEQYF. CDR3 DNA: TGTGCCAGCAGTTACGTCGGGTACGAGCAGTACTTC.

The rearrangement joins TRBV7-2 to TRBJ1-1; D is uncertain. The V end was cut by 4 bases, the J end by 10 bases, with 16 bases between. This CDR3 is 13 amino acids long. CDR1 and CDR2 (germline): SGHTA, FQGNSA. CDR3 protein: CASSSYSTSGAFF. The CDR3, as DNA: TGTGCCAGCAGCTCATACTCAACTTCTGGAGCTTTCTTT.

DNA for the CDR3: TGTGCCAGCAGTTCAGGACAGGGGGAGACCCAGTACTTC. Encoded protein: CASSSGQGETQYF. The chain links TRBV7-2 to TRBJ2-5; 9 bases are shared with TRBD1. Per germline, CDR1 SGHTA and CDR2 FQGNSA. The CDR3 is 13 amino acids. V was pared by 6 bases and J by 5 bases, with 4 bases of the junction left unmatched.